This TCR beta chain appears in the sequencing data of a study of T cell responses to AZD1222 COVID-19 vaccine. TCRdb keeps only in-frame clones here, not all; method: immunoSEQ multiplex PCR. The table lists about 35,000 clones, roughly 90% of them singletons. Sequencing used peripheral blood, obtained on day 0 of AZD1222 vaccination. The clonotype was recovered from an adult in good health.

The CDR3 DNA sequence: TGTGCCAGCAGCCAAGTCGGGGACAGTCAAAAACTGTTTTTT. Amino acids: CASSQVGDSQKLFF. V and J are TRBV4-2 and TRBJ1-4; 7 nucleotides match TRBD1. CDR3 length equals 14 residues. V gave up 1 base and J gave up 9 bases; unmatched junction bases: 5. Germline V CDR1 and CDR2: LGHNA, YNFKEQ.